This T cell receptor beta chain was identified in a study of cytomegalovirus exposure and HLA in healthy donors. Across the whole study: Clustering assigned about four fifths of the approximately 400 genotyped donors to the Caucasian-associated ancestry cluster.

V lost 0 bases and J lost 2, with 11 bases in between. Per germline, CDR1 LNHDA and CDR2 SQIVND (reference sequence). The CDR3 is 15 residues long. The primer mix had 60 Vbeta and 13 Jbeta primers. Generated by immunoSEQ multiplex PCR, the TCRdb table keeps only in-frame clones and is missing some. This table has around 130,000 clones, about two thirds appearing once. This clone was seen only a few times. Its antigen is not identified. Study-wide findings and caveats: The classifier, whose performance was assessed in both the original and validation cohorts, reportedly diagnosed cytomegalovirus status with high specificity and sensitivity. CMV serostatus was the only immune exposure information that was available.

Source material: PBMCs. This chain links TRBV19 with TRBJ2-7; D is unresolved. The sequence was collected from a man aged 35-49 years in good health and CMV-seropositive. The CDR3: CASSIDSNPTYEQYF. Here the CDR3 DNA reads TGTGCCAGTAGTATAGATTCCAACCCTACCTACGAGCAGTACTTC.